The 27 T cell receptor beta chains below were found in one sample sequenced in a study of cytomegalovirus exposure and HLA in healthy donors. The PCR made use of 60 Vbeta and 13 Jbeta primers. Data came from immunoSEQ multiplex PCR; TCRdb stores just in-frame clones and leaves some out. Of 100,000 to 150,000 clones listed, 10% are singletons. Sequencing was performed on PBMCs. The receptors originated from a woman between 18 and 29 years old in good health and CMV-seropositive.

The V gene is TRBV11-3, the J gene TRBJ2-7, with 12 positions matching TRBD2. Per the germline V gene, CDR1 is SGHNT and CDR2 is YENEEA. This CDR3 contains 17 residues. With 8 bases clipped from V and 3 bases from J, the junction kept 14 bases outside the gene matches. Written as DNA, the CDR3 is TGTGCCAGCTCCCAACCGGGACTAGCGGGTTTAAACTACGAGCAGTACTTC. Translated: CASSQPGLAGLNYEQYF.

This clone was seen only a few times. The V call is TRBV2, the J call TRBJ1-5, with 8 bases matching TRBD1. V gave up 7 bases and J gave up 5 bases; unmatched junction bases: 4. CDR1 is SNHLY and CDR2 is FYNNEI in the germline V gene. The CDR3 runs 13 residues. CDR3 sequence: CASTDRGDQPQHF. The CDR3 DNA reads as TGTGCCAGCACCGACAGGGGAGATCAGCCCCAGCATTTT. Variable domain in full (rest from reference TRBV2 and TRBJ1-5): EPEVTQTPSHQVTQMGQEVILRCVPISNHLYFYWYRQILGQKVEFLVSFYNNEISEKSEIFDDQFSVERPDGSNFTLKIRSTKLEDSAMYFCASTDRGDQPQHFGDGTRLSIL.

The chain uses TRBV28 and TRBJ1-5; D ambiguous. Germline lookup yields CDR1 MDHEN and CDR2 SYDVKM. This CDR3 has 11 amino acids. V was shortened by 5 bases and J by 9 bases, with 8 bases between the two germline ends. DNA of the CDR3: TGTGCCAGCAGTAACGAGTGGCCCCAGCATTTT. Translating gives CASSNEWPQHF.

This clone was seen only a few times. Mismatch with germline at one junction end may stem from a read error. The sample holds other DNA sequences that translate to the same CDR3. The J gene is TRBJ2-7, the V gene TRBV6-5; 10 bases are a match to TRBD2. CDR1 and CDR2 from the germline V gene are MNHEY and SVGAGI. The CDR3 has 14 amino acids. In DNA, the CDR3 is TGCGCCAGCAGTACACTAGCGGGGCCCTACGAGCAGTACTTC. Its protein is CASSTLAGPYEQYF.

This chain uses TRBV6-5 with TRBJ2-7, with 10 bases identical to TRBD1. Trimming at V came to 8 bases and at J to 7 bases, leaving 14 bases not matched to a gene. Germline lookup yields CDR1 MNHEY and CDR2 SVGAGI. This CDR3 region has 15 residues. The CDR3, as DNA: TGTGCCAGCGCCACCCCCGGGACAGGGGCGAAGGAGCAGTACTTC. This codes for CASATPGTGAKEQYF.

The chain combines TRBV27 with TRBJ2-7; 9 positions match TRBD1. The CDR3 is 15 residues long. With V trimmed by 6 bases and J by 5 bases, 11 bases remained unmatched. Germline V lookup: CDR1 MNHEY, CDR2 SMNVEV (reference sequence). CDR3 sequence: CASRQPGQGIDEQYF. DNA of the CDR3: TGTGCCAGCAGACAGCCGGGACAGGGTATCGACGAGCAGTACTTC.

The chain uses TRBV4-1 and TRBJ2-2; D is perhaps TRBD1 (5 bases). V lost 0 bases to trimming and J lost 2 bases, with 10 bases between them. Germline-derived CDR1 and CDR2 are MGHRA and YSYEKL. The CDR3 loop spans 16 amino acids. CDR3 sequence: CASSQEGEKNTGELFF. The CDR3 coding sequence is TGCGCCAGCAGCCAAGAAGGGGAAAAAAACACCGGGGAGCTGTTTTTT.

This clone has a handful of counts. J is TRBJ2-1 and V is TRBV19; 7 bases match TRBD1. The trim removed 5 bases at V and 6 bases at J, leaving 7 bases unmatched. The CDR3 contains 14 residues. Germline CDR1 LNHDA, CDR2 SQIVND (reference sequence). This CDR3 reads CASSRRDRLNEQFF. The CDR3 bases are TGTGCCAGTAGTCGCAGGGACAGACTCAATGAGCAGTTCTTC.

Note on this clone: Other DNA sequences in this specimen translate into the identical CDR3. The rearrangement uses TRBV7-9 and TRBJ2-7, with a tentative D call TRBD1 (5 bases). The CDR3 runs to 15 residues. The ends were cut back, 5 bases at V and 5 bases at J, with 19 bases in the middle. CDR1 is SEHNR, CDR2 FQNEAQ, per germline (reference sequence). The CDR3 spells CASSGRVGEWDEQYF. The CDR3 DNA reads as TGTGCCAGCAGCGGCCGGGTAGGGGAATGGGACGAGCAGTACTTC.

The chain carries TRBV2 and TRBJ2-2, with D unclear. Deletions cut 9 bases from V and 2 bases from J, with 16 bases between. Germline V lookup: CDR1 SNHLY, CDR2 FYNNEI. CDR3 length equals 15 residues. The CDR3 sequence is CASRLSDANTGELFF. The CDR3 DNA sequence: TGTGCCAGTCGACTCTCAGATGCCAACACCGGGGAGCTGTTTTTT.

The J gene is TRBJ1-4, the V gene TRBV5-4, with 7 bases lining up with TRBD1. Germline V gene data show CDR1 as SGHNT and CDR2 as YYREEE (reference sequence). This CDR3 is built from 15 residues. Trimming at V came to 1 base and at J to 12 bases, leaving 12 bases not matched to a gene. The CDR3 coding sequence is TGTGCCAGCAGCTTGTTGGGGACAGCGTCCGAGGAACTGTTTTTT. Translated: CASSLLGTASEELFF.

V gene TRBV4-1 combines with J gene TRBJ2-1; 10 nucleotides align to TRBD2. The CDR3 covers 16 residues. V was pared by 1 base and J by 4 bases, with 4 bases of the junction left unmatched. Germline CDR1 MGHRA, CDR2 YSYEKL. As DNA, the CDR3 is TGCGCCAGCAGCCAAGCCGGGACTAGCGATTACAATGAGCAGTTCTTC. As protein: CASSQAGTSDYNEQFF.

This clone was seen only a few times. The chain uses TRBV30 and TRBJ2-2, with TRBD2 matching 8 bases. V dropped 3 bases and J dropped 5; count of bases not matched to a gene: 8. Germline CDR1 reads GTSNPN; CDR2 reads SVGIG (reference sequence). This CDR3 is built from 15 residues. This CDR3 reads CAWSLIAGLTGELFF. As DNA, the CDR3 is TGTGCCTGGAGCCTGATAGCGGGATTGACCGGGGAGCTGTTTTTT. Using reference TRBV30 and TRBJ2-2 for the parts outside the CDR3, the full variable domain is SQTIHQWPATLVQPVGSPLSLECTVEGTSNPNLYWYRQAAGRGLQLLFYSVGIGQISSEVPQNLSASRPQDRQFILSSKKLLLSDSGFYLCAWSLIAGLTGELFFGEGSRLTVL.

The chain combines TRBV7-9 with TRBJ2-7; tentative D call: TRBD2 (6 bases). The CDR3 extends over 15 amino acids. V gave up 2 bases and J gave up 0 bases, with 11 bases separating them. Germline V gene data show CDR1 as SEHNR and CDR2 as FQNEAQ (reference sequence). CDR3 protein: CASSLLGGPSYEQYF. CDR3 in DNA: TGTGCCAGCAGCTTATTGGGGGGTCCCTCCTACGAGCAGTACTTC.

A few counts support this clone. CDR3 protein: CASSPTREMNTEAFF. CDR3 sequence (DNA): TGTGCCAGCAGCCCCACGCGGGAGATGAACACTGAAGCTTTCTTT. This sequence joins TRBV5-5 and TRBJ1-1; the D is unclear. From germline, CDR1 is SGHKS and CDR2 YYEKEE (reference sequence). V gave up 4 bases and J gave up 0 bases, with 13 bases separating them. CDR3 length: 15 amino acids.

The V and J genes are TRBV2 and TRBJ2-1, with 10 bases aligning to TRBD2. CDR3 length equals 17 residues. Per germline, CDR1 SNHLY and CDR2 FYNNEI. J gave up 2 bases and V 9 bases, and 13 bases lay outside the gene matches. As DNA, the CDR3 is TGTGCCAGAAGTCTAGCGGGAGAAGAGGGGACCTACAATGAGCAGTTCTTC. Protein sequence: CARSLAGEEGTYNEQFF. The entire variable domain, with the rest obtained from reference TRBV2 and TRBJ2-1, is as follows: EPEVTQTPSHQVTQMGQEVILRCVPISNHLYFYWYRQILGQKVEFLVSFYNNEISEKSEIFDDQFSVERPDGSNFTLKIRSTKLEDSAMYFCARSLAGEEGTYNEQFFGPGTRLTVL.

This clone occurred a few times. This chain uses TRBV29-1 with TRBJ2-7, with 8 bases matching TRBD1. V dropped 7 bases and J dropped 5; count of bases not matched to a gene: 4. CDR1 is SQVTM, CDR2 ANQGSEA, per germline. This CDR3 comprises 11 residues. CDR3 sequence: CSGGQGHEQYF. Here the CDR3 DNA reads TGCAGCGGCGGACAGGGTCACGAGCAGTACTTC.

A note on this clone: At one of its ends the junction is not consistent with the germline gene, which may arise from a read error. V usage is TRBV7-7 and J usage is TRBJ2-5; 8 positions match TRBD1. This CDR3 has 13 residues. Per the germline V gene, CDR1 is SSHAT and CDR2 is FNYEAQ (reference sequence). CDR3 protein: CASSRTGRETQYF. In DNA form, the CDR3 reads TGTGCTAGCAGCAGGACAGGGCGAGAGACCCAGTACTTC.

In its sample, this clone was seen a few times. CDR3 region: CASRLLGPDRNTIYF. The DNA of the CDR3 is TGTGCCAGCAGATTACTGGGCCCCGATAGAAACACCATATATTTT. The V gene is TRBV6-1, the J gene TRBJ1-3; D gene unclear. Per germline, CDR1 MNHNS and CDR2 SASEGT. Trimming pared 6 bases from V and 5 bases from J, leaving 17 bases between. There are 15 residues in the CDR3.

This clone has a single count. The chain combines TRBV7-3 with TRBJ2-2, with D possibly being TRBD2 (5 bases). Germline V gene sequence: CDR1 SGHTA, CDR2 FQGTGA. V gave up 8 bases and J gave up 5 bases, with 9 bases separating them. This CDR3 has 12 residues. In DNA, the CDR3 is TGTGCCAGCTCAACGGGAACCGGGGAGCTGTTTTTT. This translates into CASSTGTGELFF.

V is TRBV28 and J is TRBJ1-5, with TRBD1 matching over 9 bases. V was pared by 1 base and J by 3 bases, with 4 bases of the junction left unmatched. Germline loops: CDR1 MDHEN, CDR2 SYDVKM. The CDR3 loop spans 16 amino acids. The DNA for the CDR3 is TGTGCCAGCAGTTTATCCTGGACAGGGGACAATCAGCCCCAGCATTTT. Protein: CASSLSWTGDNQPQHF.

This clone was recorded a few times. The rearrangement uses TRBV15 and TRBJ1-2; tentative D call: TRBD1 (6 bases). Between the trimmed V and J ends, which lost 5 bases and 2 bases, there was a span of 15 bases. There are 15 residues in the CDR3. Per germline, CDR1 LNHNV and CDR2 YYDKDF (reference sequence). As DNA, the CDR3 is TGTGCCACCAGCCCCGACCCCGGACAGAACTATGGCTACACCTTC. Amino acids: CATSPDPGQNYGYTF.

This clone was seen more than once but under ten times. The J gene is TRBJ2-7, the V gene TRBV11-3; TRBD1 matches at 8 bases. Germline CDR1 reads SGHNT; CDR2 reads YENEEA. CDR3 length equals 14 residues. With V trimmed by 1 base and J by 3 bases, 2 bases remained unmatched. The CDR3 bases are TGTGCCAGCAGCTTAGTGGACAGGGTCTACGAGCAGTACTTC. It specifies CASSLVDRVYEQYF.

The chain couples TRBV5-4 to TRBJ1-1; TRBD1 might be the D (6 bases). V lost 0 bases and J 4 bases, leaving 13 bases between the germline ends. Germline CDR1 and CDR2: SGHNT and YYREEE (reference sequence). CDR3 length: 15 amino acids. The CDR3 nucleotides read TGTGCCAGCAGCTTGGCAGGGGATTTAGCCACTGAAGCTTTCTTT. The encoded protein is CASSLAGDLATEAFF. Supplemented by reference TRBV5-4 and TRBJ1-1, the full variable domain reads ETGVTQSPTHLIKTRGQQVTLRCSSQSGHNTVSWYQQALGQGPQFIFQYYREEENGRGNFPPRFSGLQFPNYSSELNVNALELDDSALYLCASSLAGDLATEAFFGQGTRLTVV.

V and J are TRBV18 and TRBJ2-3; D is perhaps TRBD2 (5 bases). Trimming took off 6 bases at V and 2 bases at J, with 9 bases between the two ends. Germline-derived CDR1 and CDR2 are KGHSH and LQKENI. The CDR3 consists of 13 residues. The CDR3 region is CASSRATTDTQYF. CDR3 in DNA: TGTGCCAGCTCGAGGGCTACCACAGATACGCAGTATTTT.

This clone has just a few counts. The chain is built from TRBV19 and TRBJ2-5; 8 bases map to TRBD1. The V and J ends lost 4 bases and 5 bases, in that order; junction bases with no gene match: 9. Germline V gene sequence: CDR1 LNHDA, CDR2 SQIVND (reference sequence). The CDR3 length is 15 residues. CDR3 bases: TGTGCCAGTAGTAGACAACAGGGGGTAGGGGAGACCCAGTACTTC. Translation gives CASSRQQGVGETQYF.

This chain uses TRBV5-1 with TRBJ1-2; D not certain. Germline lookup yields CDR1 SGHRS and CDR2 YFSETQ. V was cut by 7 bases and J by 8 bases, with 24 bases left in between. The CDR3 length is 15 residues. CDR3 sequence: CASCEGGSRSWGYTF. DNA of the CDR3: TGCGCCAGCTGCGAGGGCGGCTCCCGCAGTTGGGGCTACACCTTC.